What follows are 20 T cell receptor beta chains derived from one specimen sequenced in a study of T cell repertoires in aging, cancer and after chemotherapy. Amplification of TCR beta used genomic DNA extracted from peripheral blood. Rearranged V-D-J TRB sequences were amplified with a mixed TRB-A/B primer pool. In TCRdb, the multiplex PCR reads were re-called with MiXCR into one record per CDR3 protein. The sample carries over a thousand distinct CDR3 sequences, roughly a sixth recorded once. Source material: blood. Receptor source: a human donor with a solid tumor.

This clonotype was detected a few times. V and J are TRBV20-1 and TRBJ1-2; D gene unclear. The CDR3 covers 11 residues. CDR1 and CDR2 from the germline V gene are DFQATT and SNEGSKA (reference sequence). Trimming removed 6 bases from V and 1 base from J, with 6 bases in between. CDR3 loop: CSAPFNYGYTF. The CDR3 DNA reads TGCAGTGCCCCTTTTAACTATGGCTACACCTTC.

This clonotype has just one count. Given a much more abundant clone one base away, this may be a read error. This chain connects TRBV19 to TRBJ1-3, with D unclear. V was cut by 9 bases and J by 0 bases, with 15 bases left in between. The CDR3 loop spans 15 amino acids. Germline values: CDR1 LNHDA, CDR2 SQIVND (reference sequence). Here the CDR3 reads CASLNLGSSGNTIYF. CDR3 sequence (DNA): TGTGCCAGCCTTAATTTGGGAAGCTCTGGAAACACCATATATTTT.

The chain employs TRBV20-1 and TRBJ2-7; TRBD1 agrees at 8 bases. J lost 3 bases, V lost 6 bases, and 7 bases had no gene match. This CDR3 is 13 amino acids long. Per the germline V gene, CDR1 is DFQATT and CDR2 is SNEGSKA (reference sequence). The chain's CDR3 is CSAVDREDYEQYF. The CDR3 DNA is TGCAGTGCCGTGGACAGGGAGGACTACGAGCAGTACTTC.

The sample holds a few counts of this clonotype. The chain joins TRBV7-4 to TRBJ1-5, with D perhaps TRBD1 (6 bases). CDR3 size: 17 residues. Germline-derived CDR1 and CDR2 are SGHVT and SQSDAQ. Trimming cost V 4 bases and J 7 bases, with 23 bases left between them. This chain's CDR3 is CASSSPRGGACDQPQHF. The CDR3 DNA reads TGTGCCAGCAGCTCCCCGCGGGGGGGGGCCTGTGACCAGCCCCAGCATTTT.

CDR3 loop: CASSLQGAYTGELFF. The CDR3 nucleotides are TGTGCCAGCAGTCTACAGGGGGCTTACACCGGGGAGCTGTTTTTT. This sequence joins TRBV6-5 and TRBJ2-2, with TRBD1 matching 9 bases. This CDR3 region has 15 residues. J lost 3 bases, V lost 5 bases, and 4 bases had no gene match. The germline V gene has CDR1 MNHEY and CDR2 SVGAGI.

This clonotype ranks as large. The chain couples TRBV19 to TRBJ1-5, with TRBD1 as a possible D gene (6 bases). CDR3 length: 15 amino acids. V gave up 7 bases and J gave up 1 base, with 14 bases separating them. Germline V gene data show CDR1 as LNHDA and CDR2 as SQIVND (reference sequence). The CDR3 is CASKGGQGSNQPQHF. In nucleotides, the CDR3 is TGTGCCAGTAAAGGAGGGCAGGGGAGCAATCAGCCCCAGCATTTT.

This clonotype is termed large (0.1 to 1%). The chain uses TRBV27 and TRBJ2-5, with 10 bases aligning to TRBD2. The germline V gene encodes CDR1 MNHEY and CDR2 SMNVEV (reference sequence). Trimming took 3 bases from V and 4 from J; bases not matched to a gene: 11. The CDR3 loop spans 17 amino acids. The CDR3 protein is CASSFRTSGVPGETQYF. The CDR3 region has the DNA TGTGCCAGCAGTTTTCGAACTAGCGGGGTTCCTGGAGAGACCCAGTACTTC.

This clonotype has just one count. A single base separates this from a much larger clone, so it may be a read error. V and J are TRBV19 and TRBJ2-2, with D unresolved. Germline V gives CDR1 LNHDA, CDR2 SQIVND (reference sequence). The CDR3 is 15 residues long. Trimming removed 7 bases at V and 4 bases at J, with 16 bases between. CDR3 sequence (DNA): TGTGCCAGTATTCGACATGGGGTTGGCACCGGGGAGCTGTTTTTT. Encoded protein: CASIRHGVGTGELFF.

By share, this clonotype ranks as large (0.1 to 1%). The CDR3 protein is CASSIALDSYEQYF. For the CDR3, the DNA is TGTGCCAGTAGTATAGCACTCGATTCCTACGAGCAGTACTTC. This chain uses TRBV19 with TRBJ2-7; D unclear. Between the trimmed V and J ends, which lost 1 base and 1 base, there was a span of 8 bases. This CDR3 comprises 14 residues. CDR1 and CDR2 from the germline V gene are LNHDA and SQIVND (reference sequence). The full variable domain, completed using reference TRBV19 and TRBJ2-7, is DGGITQSPKYLFRKEGQNVTLSCEQNLNHDAMYWYRQDPGQGLRLIYYSQIVNDFQKGDIAEGYSVSREKKESFPLTVTSAQKNPTAFYLCASSIALDSYEQYFGPGTRLTVT.

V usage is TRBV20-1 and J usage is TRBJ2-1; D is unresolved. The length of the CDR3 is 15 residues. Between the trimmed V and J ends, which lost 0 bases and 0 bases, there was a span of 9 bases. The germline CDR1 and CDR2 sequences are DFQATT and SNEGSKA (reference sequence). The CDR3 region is CSARDKRNSYNEQFF. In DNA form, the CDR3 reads TGCAGTGCTAGAGATAAAAGAAACTCCTACAATGAGCAGTTCTTC.

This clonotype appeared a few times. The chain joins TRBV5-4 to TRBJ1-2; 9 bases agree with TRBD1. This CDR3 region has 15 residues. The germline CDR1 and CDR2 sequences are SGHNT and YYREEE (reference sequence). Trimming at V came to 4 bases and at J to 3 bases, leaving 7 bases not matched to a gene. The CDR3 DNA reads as TGTGCCAGCAGCGCCAGACAGGGGGATGACTATGGCTACACCTTC. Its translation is CASSARQGDDYGYTF.

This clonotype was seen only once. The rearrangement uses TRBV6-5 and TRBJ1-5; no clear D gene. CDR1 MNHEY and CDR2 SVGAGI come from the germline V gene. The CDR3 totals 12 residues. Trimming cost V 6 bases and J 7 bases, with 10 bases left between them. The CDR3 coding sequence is TGTGCCAGCAGCCCCGGTAAACAGCCCCAGCATTTT. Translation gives CASSPGKQPQHF.

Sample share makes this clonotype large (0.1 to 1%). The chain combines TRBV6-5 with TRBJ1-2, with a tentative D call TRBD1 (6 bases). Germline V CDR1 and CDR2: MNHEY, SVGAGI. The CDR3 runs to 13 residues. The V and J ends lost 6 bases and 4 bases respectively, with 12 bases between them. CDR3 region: CASSSDSSYGYTF. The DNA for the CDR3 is TGTGCCAGCAGCTCGGACAGCTCCTATGGCTACACCTTC.

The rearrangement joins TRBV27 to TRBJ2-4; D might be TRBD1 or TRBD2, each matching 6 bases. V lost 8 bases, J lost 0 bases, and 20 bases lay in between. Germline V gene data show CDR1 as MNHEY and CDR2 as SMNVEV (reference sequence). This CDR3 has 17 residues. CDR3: CASGRVRGQGAKNIQYF. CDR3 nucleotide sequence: TGTGCCAGCGGACGGGTACGGGGGCAAGGAGCCAAAAACATTCAGTACTTC.

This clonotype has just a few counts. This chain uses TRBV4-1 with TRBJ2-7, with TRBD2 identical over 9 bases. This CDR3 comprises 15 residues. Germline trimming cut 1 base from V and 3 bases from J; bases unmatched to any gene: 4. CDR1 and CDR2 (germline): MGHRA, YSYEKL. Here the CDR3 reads CASSQVLAGHYEQYF. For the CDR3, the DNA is TGCGCCAGCAGCCAAGTGCTAGCGGGGCACTACGAGCAGTACTTC.

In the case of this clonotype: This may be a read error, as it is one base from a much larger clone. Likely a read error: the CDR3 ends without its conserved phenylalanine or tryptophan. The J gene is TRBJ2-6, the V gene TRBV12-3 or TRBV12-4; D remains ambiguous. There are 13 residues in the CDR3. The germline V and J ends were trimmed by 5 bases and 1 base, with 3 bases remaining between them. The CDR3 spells CASSPSGANVLTY. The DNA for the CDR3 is TGTGCCAGCAGTCCTTCTGGGGCCAACGTCCTGACTTAC.

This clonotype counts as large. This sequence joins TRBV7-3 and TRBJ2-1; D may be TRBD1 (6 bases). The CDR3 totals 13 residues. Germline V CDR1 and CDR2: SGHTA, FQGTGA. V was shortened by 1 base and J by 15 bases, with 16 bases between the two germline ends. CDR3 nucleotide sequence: TGTGCCAGCAGCTTAAGTATGGCAGGGGAAGCGTTCTTC. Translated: CASSLSMAGEAFF.

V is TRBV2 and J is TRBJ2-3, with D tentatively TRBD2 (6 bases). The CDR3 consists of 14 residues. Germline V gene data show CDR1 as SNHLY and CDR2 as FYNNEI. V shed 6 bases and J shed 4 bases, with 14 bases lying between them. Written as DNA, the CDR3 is TGTGCCAGCAGGGCAAATACTAGCCCAGATACGCAGTATTTT. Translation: CASRANTSPDTQYF.

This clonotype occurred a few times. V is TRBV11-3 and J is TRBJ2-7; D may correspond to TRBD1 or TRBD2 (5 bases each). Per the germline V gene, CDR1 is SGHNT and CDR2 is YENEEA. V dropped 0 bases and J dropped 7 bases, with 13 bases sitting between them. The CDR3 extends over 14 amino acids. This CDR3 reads CASSLDGASKEQYF. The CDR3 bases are TGTGCCAGCAGCTTAGACGGGGCTTCAAAGGAGCAGTACTTC.

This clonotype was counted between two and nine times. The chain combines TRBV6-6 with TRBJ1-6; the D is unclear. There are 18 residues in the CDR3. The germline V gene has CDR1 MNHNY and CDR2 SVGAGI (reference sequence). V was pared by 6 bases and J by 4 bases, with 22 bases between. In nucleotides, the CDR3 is TGTGCCAGCAGGCGGACCGGCCGGGCAGATTCGTATAATTCACCCCTCCACTTT. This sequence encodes CASRRTGRADSYNSPLHF.